What follows are 23 T cell receptor beta chains derived from one specimen sequenced in a study of beta chain features in type 1 diabetes. Expressed TCRB transcripts were sequenced because the entire RNA isolate underwent reverse transcription. Generated by immunoSEQ multiplex PCR, the TCRdb table keeps only in-frame clones and is missing some. Among around 200,000 clones, 13% were seen once, and the ten largest hold about 0.66%. The sequencing input was central memory CD4+ T cells from blood. The source of these receptors is a woman under 30 in good health.

The genes are TRBV2 and TRBJ2-4; D call uncertain. Between the trimmed V and J ends, which lost 1 base and 7 bases, there was a span of 5 bases. The CDR3 totals 12 residues. The V gene's germline CDR1 is SNHLY and CDR2 FYNNEI. The CDR3 region has the DNA TGTGCCAGCAGTGAAGGCGGTAACATTCAGTACTTC. It codes for CASSEGGNIQYF.

V and J are TRBV1 and TRBJ2-7; TRBD1, the table's D call, was not compared with the DNA. TRBV1 is classified as a pseudogene. The CDR3 totals 13 residues. The CDR3 sequence: CTSSHPGACEQYF. The CDR3, as DNA: TGCACCAGCAGCCACCCAGGGGCTTGCGAGCAGTACTTC.

This clone appeared a few times. The chain recombines TRBV11-2 with TRBJ2-1; D may be TRBD2 (7 bases). The CDR3 runs 16 residues. V was trimmed by 4 bases and J by 7 bases, leaving 20 bases between them. CDR1 and CDR2 from the germline V gene are SGHAT and FQNNGV. CDR3 DNA: TGTGCCAGCAGCTCCCTAGGGGGGGATTTAGAAAATGAGCAGTTCTTC. Protein sequence: CASSSLGGDLENEQFF.

This clone came up once. The V call is TRBV30, the J call TRBJ2-6; D uncertain. In germline, CDR1 is GTSNPN, CDR2 SVGIG (reference sequence). This CDR3 has 14 residues. The V end was cut by 5 bases, the J end by 2 bases, with 10 bases between. The CDR3 bases are TGTGCCTGGGAAAACAGAGCTGGGGCCAACGTCCTGACTTTC. Translation gives CAWENRAGANVLTF.

In its sample, this clone was seen a few times. V and J are TRBV28 and TRBJ2-1; 7 nucleotides line up with TRBD2. The J segment lost 1 base and the V segment lost 6 bases, leaving 6 bases of the junction unmatched. Germline V gene lookup returns CDR1 MDHEN and CDR2 SYDVKM. The CDR3 runs to 15 residues. The CDR3 protein is CASSSSGMSYNEQFF. The CDR3 nucleotides read TGTGCCAGCAGCTCCAGCGGGATGTCCTACAATGAGCAGTTCTTC.

The gene calls are TRBV5-4 and TRBJ2-7, with 8 bases fitting TRBD1. Germline assignment: CDR1 SGHNT and CDR2 YYREEE (reference sequence). The CDR3 runs 13 residues. V was clipped by 5 bases and J by 4 bases; unmatched bases: 5. As DNA, the CDR3 is TGTGCCAGCAGGGGGACAGGCACGTACGAGCAGTACTTC. Amino acid sequence: CASRGTGTYEQYF.

This clone was observed a few times. The chain couples TRBV5-1 to TRBJ2-3, with TRBD2 matching over 7 bases. V was pared by 0 bases and J by 2 bases, with 3 bases of the junction left unmatched. The germline CDR1 and CDR2 sequences are SGHRS and YFSETQ. The CDR3 runs to 15 residues. This chain's CDR3 is CASSLALAVTDTQYF. In DNA form, the CDR3 reads TGCGCCAGCAGCTTGGCGCTAGCGGTCACAGATACGCAGTATTTT.

The rearrangement joins TRBV18 to TRBJ2-7; weak D call: TRBD1 (5 bases). The CDR3 is 14 residues long. Trimming stripped 6 bases from V and 5 bases from J, with 17 bases between. Germline loops: CDR1 KGHSH, CDR2 LQKENI. The CDR3 spells CASSPTRVWNEQYF. CDR3 sequence (DNA): TGTGCCAGCTCCCCTACCAGGGTCTGGAACGAGCAGTACTTC.

CDR3 in DNA: TGCAGCGTTGACTTGGATGGGCACAATGAGCAGTTCTTC. This gives the protein CSVDLDGHNEQFF. The rearrangement joins TRBV29-1 to TRBJ2-1; no firm D call. V was clipped by 3 bases and J by 5 bases, with 11 bases between them. This CDR3 is built from 13 residues. Germline values: CDR1 SQVTM, CDR2 ANQGSEA.

The chain recombines TRBV2 with TRBJ2-7; possible D gene TRBD1, 5 bases. V was shortened by 3 bases and J by 0 bases, with 12 bases between the two germline ends. Germline CDR1 SNHLY, CDR2 FYNNEI. The CDR3 extends over 15 amino acids. The CDR3 coding sequence is TGTGCCAGCAGTGACCTGACAGCCAGCTCCTACGAGCAGTACTTC. Residues: CASSDLTASSYEQYF.

This rearrangement joins TRBV7-2 to TRBJ2-5, with TRBD1 matching over 8 bases. The CDR3 extends over 16 amino acids. V gave up 5 bases and J gave up 4 bases; unmatched junction bases: 12. From germline, CDR1 is SGHTA and CDR2 FQGNSA. CDR3 residues: CASSPYRGIGGETQYF. The CDR3 nucleotides read TGTGCCAGCAGCCCGTACAGGGGGATTGGGGGAGAGACCCAGTACTTC.

Only a few counts were recorded for this clone. This chain links TRBV6-1 with TRBJ2-1; the match to TRBD2 covers 11 bases. CDR1 and CDR2 from the germline V gene are MNHNS and SASEGT. V lost 6 bases and J lost 10; bases outside the gene matches: 5. The CDR3 contains 13 residues. This CDR3 reads CASRLTSGKEQFF. The CDR3 region has the DNA TGTGCCAGCAGGTTGACTAGCGGGAAAGAGCAGTTCTTC.

The sample holds a few counts of this clone. This sequence joins TRBV18 and TRBJ2-1; 7 bases align to TRBD2. V was clipped by 1 base and J by 5 bases; unmatched bases: 5. From germline, CDR1 is KGHSH and CDR2 LQKENI. This CDR3 is 15 amino acids long. The CDR3 sequence is CASSPRAGEDNEQFF. For the CDR3, the DNA is TGTGCCAGCTCACCACGGGCGGGAGAGGACAATGAGCAGTTCTTC. The entire variable domain, with the rest obtained from reference TRBV18 and TRBJ2-1, is as follows: NAGVMQNPRHLVRRRGQEARLRCSPMKGHSHVYWYRQLPEEGLKFMVYLQKENIIDESGMPKERFSAEFPKEGPSILRIQQVVRGDSAAYFCASSPRAGEDNEQFFGPGTRLTVL.

This clone was seen a few times. The chain links TRBV6-5 to TRBJ2-7; 7 positions match TRBD1. The length of the CDR3 is 15 residues. The ends lost 4 bases at V and 1 base at J; junction bases unmatched: 7. The germline gives CDR1 MNHEY, CDR2 SVGAGI. The CDR3 coding sequence is TGTGCCAGCAGTTCGTCTCAGACAGGGTCCTACGAGCAGTACTTC. Residues: CASSSSQTGSYEQYF.

The J gene is TRBJ2-7, the V gene TRBV7-2; D might be TRBD1 (5 bases). Germline CDR1 reads SGHTA; CDR2 reads FQGNSA. The V gene lost 5 bases and the J gene lost 3 bases, with 11 bases spanning the gap. This CDR3 region has 13 residues. CDR3 amino acids: CASSLQESYEQYF. The CDR3 bases are TGTGCCAGCAGCCTACAGGAGAGCTACGAGCAGTACTTC.

The V and J genes are TRBV7-3 and TRBJ2-1, with 8 nucleotides matching TRBD2. The CDR3 is 15 amino acids. The V gene's germline CDR1 is SGHTA and CDR2 FQGTGA. J gave up 5 bases and V 5 bases, and 8 bases lay outside the gene matches. This CDR3 reads CASSPGGAGDNEQFF. CDR3 sequence (DNA): TGTGCCAGCAGCCCCGGGGGAGCGGGAGACAATGAGCAGTTCTTC.

This clone has just a few counts. The chain combines TRBV20-1 with TRBJ1-1; D unresolved. Germline assignment: CDR1 DFQATT and CDR2 SNEGSKA (reference sequence). CDR3 size: 11 residues. The V end was cut by 1 base, the J end by 7 bases, with 7 bases between. The CDR3 loop is CSARGYGEAFF. The CDR3, as DNA: TGCAGTGCTAGAGGGTACGGTGAAGCTTTCTTT.

The chain combines TRBV19 with TRBJ2-7; 7 bases map to TRBD2. V lost 6 bases, J lost 4 bases, and 9 bases stayed unmatched. The CDR3 extends over 14 amino acids. In germline, CDR1 is LNHDA, CDR2 SQIVND (reference sequence). CDR3 nucleotide sequence: TGTGCCAGTAGCCCTGGCGGGAGCCGGTACGAGCAGTACTTC. Translation gives CASSPGGSRYEQYF.

In its sample, this clone was seen a few times. V is TRBV11-1 and J is TRBJ2-7, with 7 nucleotides matching TRBD1. The CDR3 covers 14 residues. The trim removed 5 bases at V and 3 bases at J, leaving 7 bases unmatched. Germline CDR1 SGHAT, CDR2 FQDESV (reference sequence). The CDR3 here is CASSPGQQYYEQYF. The CDR3 DNA reads as TGTGCCAGCAGCCCGGGACAGCAGTACTACGAGCAGTACTTC.

This clone has a handful of counts. The rearrangement joins TRBV7-9 to TRBJ2-5; 8 positions match TRBD1. Germline-derived CDR1 and CDR2 are SEHNR and FQNEAQ (reference sequence). This CDR3 spans 15 amino acids. The ends lost 1 base at V and 3 bases at J; junction bases unmatched: 4. The CDR3 DNA reads as TGTGCCAGCAGCTTAGGGGACAGGCAAAAAGAGACCCAGTACTTC. Translated, it gives CASSLGDRQKETQYF.

The rearrangement uses TRBV30 and TRBJ1-1; perhaps TRBD1 as D (5 bases). The germline V gene has CDR1 GTSNPN and CDR2 SVGIG (reference sequence). Trimming shortened V by 0 bases and J by 11 bases, and 19 bases separated the two germline ends. The CDR3 is 14 residues long. CDR3 sequence reads: CAWSVRGHSVNAFF. In DNA, the CDR3 is TGTGCCTGGAGTGTCCGCGGACACTCCGTGAATGCTTTCTTT.

This chain links TRBV7-8 with TRBJ2-1; D gene unclear. Germline CDR1 SGHVS, CDR2 FQNEAQ. The CDR3 has 15 residues. Trimming stripped 5 bases from V and 2 bases from J, with 13 bases between. DNA for the CDR3: TGTGCCAGCAGCCGACGCGGTAGCACCTACAATGAGCAGTTCTTC. Translating it yields CASSRRGSTYNEQFF.

The rearrangement uses TRBV29-1 and TRBJ2-7; 7 bases align to TRBD2. Losses at the gene ends were 3 bases for V and 7 bases for J; bases not matched to a gene: 12. Germline V gives CDR1 SQVTM, CDR2 ANQGSEA. CDR3 length: 14 amino acids. Here the CDR3 DNA reads TGCAGCGTTGATCTAGCGGTCAATAAGGGGGAGCAGTACTTC. Its protein product is CSVDLAVNKGEQYF.